A single sample is the source of the 5 T cell receptor beta chains below, sequenced in a study of T cell changes during pregnancy in multiple sclerosis. The data were produced by immunoSEQ multiplex PCR, yet TCRdb's version contains in-frame clones alone and is incomplete. The repertoire consists of tens of thousands of clones, with 90% to 95% occurring once and the leading ten covering 0.47%. Source: CD4+ T cells from peripheral blood mononuclear cells, taken after pregnancy. The receptors stem from a female donor with multiple sclerosis, enrolled in a pregnancy study.

The chain uses TRBV6-1 and TRBJ2-7; D is possibly TRBD1 (5 bases). Trimming removed 10 bases from V and 5 bases from J, with 18 bases in between. The germline gives CDR1 MNHNS, CDR2 SASEGT. The CDR3 sequence is 13 residues long. The CDR3 spells CATLGRAIHEQYF. The CDR3 DNA reads TGTGCCACCCTGGGCAGGGCGATCCACGAGCAGTACTTC.

J is TRBJ2-5 and V is TRBV7-9; TRBD1 agrees at 9 bases. This CDR3 has 13 amino acids. With V trimmed by 3 bases and J by 4 bases, 0 bases remained unmatched. CDR1 and CDR2 (germline): SEHNR, FQNEAQ (reference sequence). The CDR3 DNA follows: TGTGCCAGCAGCTTGACAGGGGGAGAGACCCAGTACTTC. It is translated as CASSLTGGETQYF.

J is TRBJ2-5 and V is TRBV14; 8 bases match TRBD1. Trimming took 1 base from V and 5 from J; bases not matched to a gene: 3. This CDR3 comprises 14 residues. The germline V gene has CDR1 SGHDN and CDR2 FVKESK. CDR3 protein: CASSQAGGAETQYF. In DNA form, the CDR3 reads TGTGCCAGCAGCCAAGCAGGGGGCGCGGAGACCCAGTACTTC.

This chain uses TRBV7-7 with TRBJ2-3; TRBD2 matches 11 bases. The CDR3 contains 15 residues. Germline V CDR1 and CDR2: SSHAT, FNYEAQ (reference sequence). J was trimmed by 1 base and V by 5 bases; bases with no gene match: 2. The CDR3 coding sequence is TGTGCCAGCAGCGAGACTAGCGGGGGCACAGATACGCAGTATTTT. This codes for CASSETSGGTDTQYF.

J is TRBJ2-1 and V is TRBV11-2, with 8 bases matching TRBD1. Germline trimming cut 6 bases from V and 10 bases from J; bases unmatched to any gene: 8. In germline, CDR1 is SGHAT, CDR2 FQNNGV. CDR3 size: 13 residues. The CDR3: CASSPQGAWEQFF. The CDR3 bases are TGTGCCAGCAGTCCGCAGGGGGCGTGGGAGCAGTTCTTC.